This T cell receptor beta chain was observed in a study of T cells in localized non-small cell lung cancer. This CDR3 is 15 amino acids long. V was pared by 1 base and J by 2 bases, with 10 bases between. The method was immunoSEQ multiplex PCR; TCRdb's version includes in-frame clones alone and lacks a portion of them. The sample has roughly 34,000 clones, approximately 81% seen once. The sequencing here drew on peripheral blood, taken before any cancer treatment. The receptor was isolated from a male donor aged 60 or over with stage II squamous cell lung carcinoma. The chain joins TRBV5-3 to TRBJ1-5; D is undetermined. TRBV5-3 belongs to the ORF category, with a function that is uncertain. CDR3 region: CARSLTQRGNQPQHF. In DNA form, the CDR3 reads TGTGCCAGAAGCTTGACTCAGAGGGGCAATCAGCCCCAGCATTTT.